This TCR beta chain was retrieved from a study of T-cell reconstitution after alpha-beta-depleted transplantation in children. As it was prepared, the TCRbeta library received unique molecular identifiers. TCRdb independently ran MiXCR on the PCR reads; one entry per CDR3 protein. The sample consists of roughly 350,000 distinct CDR3 sequences, 15% to 20% of them appearing once. The length of the CDR3 is 13 residues. The germline V and J ends were trimmed by 2 bases and 7 bases, with 9 bases remaining between them. Germline V gives CDR1 MNHEY, CDR2 SVGEGT. The sequence derives from a male patient aged 2-15 years who had a stem cell transplant for acute lymphoblastic leukemia, so the T cells may come from the graft donor. The chain recombines TRBV6-2 or TRBV6-3 with TRBJ1-5, with D possibly being TRBD1 (5 bases). Source: PBMCs, mostly from graft donor cells, taken 360 days after TCRalphabeta/CD19-depleted stem cell transplant. The CDR3 loop is CASSYAGRQPQHF. CDR3 sequence (DNA): TGTGCCAGCAGTTACGCAGGGCGGCAGCCCCAGCATTTT.